A selection of T cell receptor beta chains follows, all from one sample in a study of shared clonotypes between healthy human individuals. Data came from immunoSEQ multiplex PCR; TCRdb stores just in-frame clones and leaves some out. The repertoire holds about 2.1 million clones, with 80% to 95% as singletons. The sample consisted of naive CD8+ T cells from PBMCs. The receptors were gathered from a man between 18 and 35 years old in good health. Some clones in this sample may be carry-over from other donors' samples. The CDR3 runs from the conserved cysteine through the conserved F or W. Each record gives: V gene, CDR3 protein.

>TRBV4-1
CASSQEGSQGARWVETQYF
>TRBV7-8
CASSLGDRPSYEQYF
>TRBV19
CASSDRVLQETQYF
>TRBV5-1
CASSFSTGVLELFF
>TRBV11-3
CASSSPGSYEQYF
>TRBV14
CASSQYRNEQFF
>TRBV7-9
CASSLGPLYEQYF
>TRBV2
CASSPLRGTAEETQYF
>TRBV27
CASSPSLERPGELFF
>TRBV7-2
CASSISRDRLYGYTF
>TRBV4-3
CASSYLGRSTDTQYF
>TRBV9
CASSAKDASYEQYF
>TRBV5-8
CASSSGGPPYNEQFF
>TRBV5-6
CASSFATDSYEQYF
>TRBV9
CASSPGTGIFPNEQFF
>TRBV7-8
CASSLAGGLRWSNQPQHF
>TRBV30
CAWGPAGNGYTF
>TRBV14
CASSRRAYNEQFF
>TRBV4-2
CASSQQGRTDTQYF
>TRBV10-3
CAISEPDTRSGNTIYF
>TRBV19
CASTGIQSGGPNTEAFF
>TRBV10-2
CASSPSGDRVDEQYF
>TRBV30
CAWRWGVGEQYF
>TRBV4-2
CASSLLPSGPENEQFF
>TRBV5-1
CASSQDRGGSTDTQYF
>TRBV27
CASTHPGTDTQYF
>TRBV30
CAWSVESAGHHLNTEAFF
>TRBV7-7
CASSLGTSPSTDTQYF
>TRBV6-4
CASSETGRAGYGSYNEQFF
>TRBV5-6
CASSLETGFPNYGYTF
>TRBV19
CASRRNQPQHF
>TRBV28
CASSTRTGAYGYTF
>TRBV18
CASSPPRGLGTEAFF
>TRBV4-1
CASSQDPWTSTDTQYF
>TRBV5-4
CASRGDPRDEQYF
>TRBV2
CASRGNNYGYTF
>TRBV4-1
CASSQGGLINQPQHF
>TRBV9
CASTPSGKAADTQYF
>TRBV7-6
CASSLEVDRGTDTQYF
>TRBV5-5
CASSLAGGRAGNEQFF
>TRBV27
CASSSGGLPLYEQYF
>TRBV10-3
CAISPKESLNTGELFF
>TRBV27
CASSPRAGAYEQYF
>TRBV9
CASSPTTGSGANVLTF
>TRBV5-1
CASSLGRQGGQFEQYF
>TRBV9
CASSVGQGYQPQHF